Detailed here is one TCR beta chain. CDR1 GTSNPN and CDR2 SVGIG come from the germline V gene (reference sequence). The CDR3 runs to 12 residues. Between the trimmed V and J ends, which lost 3 bases and 7 bases, there was a span of 12 bases. The repertoire was sequenced with immunoSEQ multiplex PCR; TCRdb's copy has only in-frame clones and lacks some. The sample holds about 300,000 clones, roughly 87% seen once. This sample is part of a study of blood T cell repertoires in COVID-19. At the level of the study: The cDNA or gDNA used as material had been derived from T cells, B-cell-depleted T cells, or PBMCs.

Each participant's cohort was designated according to participant-reported clinical history. The sequence was obtained from a young woman who had recovered from COVID-19. The sequencing input was PBMCs or T cells enriched from blood (not recorded which). The chain joins TRBV30 to TRBJ1-2; D perhaps matches TRBD1 (5 bases). CDR3 protein: CAWSLRGVGYTF. The CDR3 DNA is TGTGCCTGGAGCCTACGGGGGGTTGGCTACACCTTC.